This paragraph reports one TCR beta chain. The entry originates in a study of blood T cell repertoires in COVID-19. Study-level information: PBMCs, B-cell-depleted T cells, or T cells provided the cDNA or gDNA that made up the material.

The data were produced by immunoSEQ multiplex PCR, yet TCRdb's version contains in-frame clones alone and is incomplete. This repertoire shows 300,000 to 450,000 clones, 85% to 90% found once; its top ten account for about 1.1%. The study drew participants aged roughly 18 to 89 years from 24 US areas. Germline trimming cut 0 bases from V and 3 bases from J; bases unmatched to any gene: 1. The CDR3 length is 15 residues. Germline V gene sequence: CDR1 SEHNR, CDR2 FQNEAQ (reference sequence). Sequenced: PBMCs or T cells enriched from blood (not recorded which). The TCR sequence derives from a woman between 18 and 30 years old who had recovered from COVID-19. The rearrangement links TRBV7-9 to TRBJ2-3, with 9 positions matching TRBD1. CDR3 protein: CASSLAGQGTDTQYF. The CDR3 nucleotides read TGTGCCAGCAGCTTAGCGGGACAGGGAACAGATACGCAGTATTTT. The full variable domain, with the rest looked up from reference TRBV7-9 and TRBJ2-3, is DTGVSQNPRHKITKRGQNVTFRCDPISEHNRLYWYRQTLGQGPEFLTYFQNEAQLEKSRLLSDRFSAERPKGSFSTLEIQRTEQGDSAMYLCASSLAGQGTDTQYFGPGTRLTVL.